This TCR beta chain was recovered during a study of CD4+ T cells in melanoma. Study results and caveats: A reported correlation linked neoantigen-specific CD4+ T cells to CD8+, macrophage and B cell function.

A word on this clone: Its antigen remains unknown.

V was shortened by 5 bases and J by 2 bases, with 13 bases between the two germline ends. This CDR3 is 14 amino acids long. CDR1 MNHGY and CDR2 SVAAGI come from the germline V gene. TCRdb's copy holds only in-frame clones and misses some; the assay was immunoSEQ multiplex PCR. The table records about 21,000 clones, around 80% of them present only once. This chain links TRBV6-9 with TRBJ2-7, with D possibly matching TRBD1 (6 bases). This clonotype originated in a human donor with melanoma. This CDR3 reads CASSRGPGAYEQYF. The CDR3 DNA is TGTGCCAGCAGTCGGGGACCAGGGGCCTACGAGCAGTACTTC.